The rows below give T cell receptor beta chains drawn from one sample of a study of blood T cell repertoires in COVID-19. This table comes from immunoSEQ multiplex PCR, and its TCRdb copy is limited to in-frame clones, with some not included. Among about 200,000 clones, around 90% were seen once, and the ten largest hold 0.95% to 1.5%. Sequences were obtained from peripheral blood. These TCRs come from a man aged 25 to 40 with acute or convalescent COVID-19. Both conserved end residues are trimmed from each CDR3. The order of the fields is J gene, V gene, CDR3 protein.

TRBJ2-3 | TRBV7-7 | ASSLIAGGPFPSTDTQY
TRBJ1-1 | TRBV5-4 | ASSRDRGTWNTEAF
TRBJ1-2 | TRBV28 | ASSLDRTTSGYT
TRBJ2-1 | TRBV7-6 | ASSLAGTNNEQF
TRBJ2-3 | TRBV6-5 | ASSYSIAASAHTQY
TRBJ1-2 | TRBV19 | ASTRTGPPYGYT
TRBJ2-7 | TRBV25-1 | ASSAITGQGMYEQY
TRBJ1-1 | TRBV10-2 | ASSAGTDLEAF
TRBJ2-2 | TRBV5-4 | ASSLQGGWGELF
TRBJ2-3 | TRBV7-6 | ASSPIRPSGGTDTQY
TRBJ2-7 | TRBV28 | ASTERGGPSYEQY